This T cell receptor (beta chain) was sequenced during a study of cytomegalovirus exposure and HLA in healthy donors. Study-wide results and caveats: While the bulk of TCR sequences proved rare, some public TCRs turned up in many donors. The Asian-associated ancestry cluster reportedly had fewer N-insertions than the approximately 650-donor mean in a later analysis. Prior analysis indicated that the majority of TCR beta V segments exhibited productivity approximately 87% or approximately 30% of the time. Analyzed later, most CMV-associated TCR beta chains appeared HLA-restricted.

For this clone: Its antigen remains unknown.

J lost 3 bases, V lost 5 bases, and 5 bases had no gene match. CDR3 length equals 14 residues. Per germline, CDR1 MGHDK and CDR2 SYGVNS. The study ran its PCR with 60 Vbeta and 13 Jbeta primers. Generated by immunoSEQ multiplex PCR, the TCRdb table keeps only in-frame clones and is missing some. The table lists 140,000 or so clones, around 70% of them singletons. Material: PBMCs. J is TRBJ2-3 and V is TRBV25-1; 7 bases are a match to TRBD2. The origin of this receptor is a man between 35 and 55 years old in good health and CMV-seronegative. CDR3 protein: CASSREAGTDTQYF. In DNA form, the CDR3 reads TGTGCCAGCAGTCGGGAGGCCGGGACAGATACGCAGTATTTT.